The T cell receptor (beta chain) under discussion was sequenced for a study of blood T cells in healthy people across ages. The study, taken as a whole, reports: Unsorted PBMC input precluded a conclusive naive versus antigen-experienced comparison. The donors' CMV status was not determined, possibly confounding changes in expanded clonotypes. As naive T cell percentage varied, TCR beta diversity correlated strongly with it.

Primers used in a second PCR of about 7 to 12 cycles were a sample-barcoded 5' primer and a J-beta primer mix. TCRdb fed the 5' RACE reads into MiXCR, producing one record per CDR3 protein. The sample contains over 1,500,000 distinct CDR3 sequences, roughly 43% of which appear only once. This clonotype was seen ten or more times. Antigen: not known. The TCR sequence derives from a human donor in good health. Sequencing was done on a sample of blood.

The DNA of the CDR3 is TGTGCCAGCAGCTCACCCGGTCTCACAGATACGCAGTATTTT. Translation: CASSSPGLTDTQYF. The chain carries TRBV7-2 and TRBJ2-3; D call uncertain. The germline V gene has CDR1 SGHTA and CDR2 FQGNSA. The CDR3 covers 14 residues. V was cut by 4 bases and J by 2 bases, with 10 bases left in between.